The T cell receptor beta chain described here comes from a study of technical replicates of blood from several donors. TCRdb's copy holds only in-frame clones and misses some; the assay was immunoSEQ multiplex PCR. The sample contains about 80,000 clones, about 97% of which appear only once. The sequence was collected from a human donor in good health. Sequenced input: T cells isolated from PBMCs.

CDR3 in DNA: TGTGCCTGGAGTGCCCTCAGGGTAAGCACAGATACGCAGTATTTT. Translating it yields CAWSALRVSTDTQYF. The V and J genes are TRBV30 and TRBJ2-3; a weak D match, TRBD1 (5 bases). The CDR3 is 15 amino acids. CDR1 GTSNPN and CDR2 SVGIG come from the germline V gene (reference sequence). Trimming removed 1 base from V and 0 bases from J, with 11 bases in between. The whole variable domain, remainder taken from reference TRBV30 and TRBJ2-3, is SQTIHQWPATLVQPVGSPLSLECTVEGTSNPNLYWYRQAAGRGLQLLFYSVGIGQISSEVPQNLSASRPQDRQFILSSKKLLLSDSGFYLCAWSALRVSTDTQYFGPGTRLTVL.